The 22 T cell receptor beta chains reported below all come from one sample, sequenced in a study of T-cell reconstitution after alpha-beta-depleted transplantation in children. Unique molecular identifiers were incorporated during preparation of the TCRbeta library. MiXCR, run by TCRdb on the PCR reads, gives a single entry per CDR3 protein. The sample has around 200,000 distinct CDR3 sequences, 11% seen once. This specimen was PBMCs, taken before TCRalphabeta/CD19-depleted stem cell transplant. These receptor sequences come from a child less than two years old with acute myeloid leukemia, due to receive a stem cell transplant.

This clonotype was picked up many times. The chain joins TRBV5-1 to TRBJ1-3, with unresolved D. Trimming left V 4 bases short and J 1 base short, with 12 bases between. The germline gives CDR1 SGHRS, CDR2 YFSETQ. The CDR3 spans 15 residues. The chain's CDR3 is CASSPPEGSGNTIYF. The CDR3 nucleotides are TGCGCCAGCAGCCCTCCAGAGGGATCTGGAAACACCATATATTTT.

Points on this clonotype: A much larger clone is a single base away; this may be a read error. The CDR3 region is CASSVGGRAGVTQYF. CDR3 nucleotides: TGTGCCAGCAGCGTAGGCGGGAGGGCCGGAGTGACCCAGTACTTC. The rearrangement uses TRBV9 and TRBJ2-5, with 9 bases matching TRBD2. Germline loops: CDR1 SGDLS, CDR2 YYNGEE. The CDR3 contains 15 residues. V shed 0 bases, J shed 7 bases, and the junction held 7 bases outside the gene matches. The entire variable domain, with the rest obtained from reference TRBV9 and TRBJ2-5, is as follows: DSGVTQTPKHLITATGQRVTLRCSPRSGDLSVYWYQQSLDQGLQFLIQYYNGEERAKGNILERFSAQQFPDLHSELNLSSLELGDSALYFCASSVGGRAGVTQYFGPGTRLLVL.

This clonotype was recorded many times. CDR3 nucleotide sequence: TGTGCCAGCAGCTTAGGCCGTCTACCTTACGAGCAGTACTTC. Its protein product is CASSLGRLPYEQYF. The chain couples TRBV7-2 to TRBJ2-7, with D uncertain. CDR3 length: 14 residues. V was cut by 1 base and J by 4 bases, with 11 bases left in between. Germline lookup yields CDR1 SGHTA and CDR2 FQGNSA.

This clonotype came up many times. The J gene is TRBJ1-1, the V gene TRBV11-2; unclear D gene. Germline V gene lookup returns CDR1 SGHAT and CDR2 FQNNGV. The CDR3 loop spans 15 amino acids. V was pared by 1 base and J by 2 bases, with 11 bases between. CDR3 nucleotides: TGTGCCAGCAGCTTAGCTTGGCAGACCAACACTGAAGCTTTCTTT. It yields the protein CASSLAWQTNTEAFF. The full variable domain, rest sourced from reference TRBV11-2 and TRBJ1-1, is EAGVAQSPRYKIIEKRQSVAFWCNPISGHATLYWYQQILGQGPKLLIQFQNNGVVDDSQLPKDRFSAERLKGVDSTLKIQPAKLEDSAVYLCASSLAWQTNTEAFFGQGTRLTVV.

The rearrangement links TRBV6-1 to TRBJ2-3, with D possibly matching TRBD2 (5 bases). The CDR3 sequence is 14 residues long. V was clipped by 8 bases and J by 0 bases, with 12 bases between them. Looked up from germline, CDR1 is MNHNS and CDR2 is SASEGT. The CDR3 sequence: CASGLRRSTDTQYF. In DNA form, the CDR3 reads TGTGCCAGCGGACTCCGGAGAAGCACAGATACGCAGTATTTT.

In this sample, this clonotype turned up many times. CDR3 sequence reads: CAIEGDTDTQYF. CDR3 DNA sequence: TGTGCCATCGAGGGAGACACAGATACGCAGTATTTT. The chain links TRBV10-3 to TRBJ2-3, with D perhaps TRBD2 (5 bases). This CDR3 contains 12 residues. V lost 8 bases to trimming and J lost 2 bases, with 8 bases between them. Germline V gene sequence: CDR1 ENHRY, CDR2 SYGVKD.

This clonotype has a count of ten or more. The chain couples TRBV6-1 to TRBJ2-7; perhaps TRBD2 as D (6 bases). Trimming removed 7 bases at V and 3 bases at J, with 16 bases between. From germline, CDR1 is MNHNS and CDR2 SASEGT. CDR3 length: 14 amino acids. CDR3 region: CASTSRGVNYEQYF. The CDR3 DNA sequence: TGTGCCAGCACTAGCCGCGGGGTAAACTACGAGCAGTACTTC.

The chain combines TRBV7-3 with TRBJ1-3; the match to TRBD1 covers 7 bases. The CDR3 covers 14 residues. Germline V gene sequence: CDR1 SGHTA, CDR2 FQGTGA. The ends lost 0 bases at V and 4 bases at J; junction bases unmatched: 0. CDR3 coding DNA: TGTGCCAGCAGCTTAACGGGACAGGGAAACACCATATATTTT. As protein: CASSLTGQGNTIYF.

Many counts were recorded for this clonotype. J is TRBJ2-1 and V is TRBV7-2; 12 bases agree with TRBD2. The V and J ends lost 5 bases and 10 bases, in that order; junction bases with no gene match: 6. Germline V gene lookup returns CDR1 SGHTA and CDR2 FQGNSA. This CDR3 is 14 amino acids long. CDR3 in DNA: TGTGCCAGCAGCCTAAGACTAGCGGGGGAGGAGCAGTTCTTC. It is translated as CASSLRLAGEEQFF.

This clonotype showed up many times. The J gene is TRBJ2-3, the V gene TRBV20-1; maybe TRBD2 (6 bases). The CDR3 length is 12 residues. The V end was cut by 3 bases, the J end by 6 bases, with 10 bases between. CDR1 and CDR2 (germline): DFQATT, SNEGSKA (reference sequence). This CDR3 is CSARRGSDTQYF. The CDR3 bases are TGCAGTGCTAGGCGGGGCTCGGATACGCAGTATTTT.

This clonotype appeared a few times. The gene calls are TRBV6-5 and TRBJ2-1; no reliable D call. The CDR3 consists of 14 residues. Germline V gene lookup returns CDR1 MNHEY and CDR2 SVGAGI. The V end was cut by 0 bases, the J end by 5 bases, with 8 bases between. CDR3 in DNA: TGTGCCAGCAGTTACTCGATGACCGACAATGAGCAGTTCTTC. Its translation: CASSYSMTDNEQFF.

Many counts were recorded for this clonotype. The chain is built from TRBV27 and TRBJ2-7; a possible D gene is TRBD2 (5 bases). Trimming pared 5 bases from V and 0 bases from J, leaving 20 bases between. This CDR3 has 17 amino acids. CDR1 MNHEY and CDR2 SMNVEV come from the germline V gene (reference sequence). The CDR3 DNA reads TGTGCCAGCAGTCTTTGGGCCCCGGGATGGAGCTCCTACGAGCAGTACTTC. Residues: CASSLWAPGWSSYEQYF.

For this clonotype: This may stem from a read error, because a much larger clone lies one nucleotide away. The rearrangement joins TRBV14 to TRBJ1-2, with D perhaps TRBD1 (6 bases). This CDR3 comprises 13 residues. Germline assignment: CDR1 SGHDN and CDR2 FVKESK. The ends were cut back, 4 bases at V and 12 bases at J, with 18 bases in the middle. The CDR3 DNA is TGTGCCAGCAGCCTGGCGCTCCTGGGGGGCGACACCTTC. Its translation is CASSLALLGGDTF.

This clonotype was picked up many times. The chain employs TRBV12-3 or TRBV12-4 and TRBJ2-7, with a tentative D call TRBD1 (5 bases). This CDR3 region has 13 residues. Between the trimmed V and J ends, which lost 4 bases and 2 bases, there was a span of 9 bases. CDR3 residues: CASSWGRTYEQYF. The CDR3 DNA follows: TGTGCCAGCAGTTGGGGCAGAACCTACGAGCAGTACTTC.

This clonotype was counted ten times or more. The chain couples TRBV5-1 to TRBJ2-5, with 11 bases that match TRBD2. Unmatched junction bases numbered 6, after V lost 3 bases and J lost 5 bases. CDR1 SGHRS and CDR2 YFSETQ come from the germline V gene. The CDR3 runs 15 residues. CDR3 nucleotide sequence: TGCGCCAGCAGCTCTCTAGCGGGAGGTAGGGAGACCCAGTACTTC. Its protein product is CASSSLAGGRETQYF.

In its sample, this clonotype was seen many times. V is TRBV5-1 and J is TRBJ1-6; TRBD1 is a possible D gene (6 bases). Between the trimmed V and J ends, which lost 4 bases and 10 bases, there was a span of 21 bases. The CDR3 is made up of 16 amino acids. Germline loops: CDR1 SGHRS, CDR2 YFSETQ. CDR3 nucleotides: TGCGCCAGCAGCGAGGCGACGGACAGCGGGAAATCACCCCTCCACTTT. Translation gives CASSEATDSGKSPLHF. Supplemented by reference TRBV5-1 and TRBJ1-6, the full variable domain reads KAGVTQTPRYLIKTRGQQVTLSCSPISGHRSVSWYQQTPGQGLQFLFEYFSETQRNKGNFPGRFSGRQFSNSRSEMNVSTLELGDSALYLCASSEATDSGKSPLHFGNGTRLTVT.

In this sample, this clonotype turned up many times. This rearrangement joins TRBV11-2 to TRBJ1-1, with a possible D match to TRBD1 (6 bases). Germline V gene lookup returns CDR1 SGHAT and CDR2 FQNNGV. The V end lost 2 bases, the J end lost 3 bases, and 10 bases lay between the germline ends. The CDR3 spans 14 residues. CDR3 residues: CASSLRGGDTEAFF. The DNA for the CDR3 is TGTGCCAGCAGCTTAAGGGGGGGGGACACTGAAGCTTTCTTT. The entire variable domain, with the rest obtained from reference TRBV11-2 and TRBJ1-1, is as follows: EAGVAQSPRYKIIEKRQSVAFWCNPISGHATLYWYQQILGQGPKLLIQFQNNGVVDDSQLPKDRFSAERLKGVDSTLKIQPAKLEDSAVYLCASSLRGGDTEAFFGQGTRLTVV.

A single count supports this clonotype. It may be a read error: a sequence one base away is much more abundant. The V gene is TRBV5-1, the J gene TRBJ1-5, with TRBD1 identical over 9 bases. The CDR3 consists of 15 residues. The germline CDR1 and CDR2 sequences are SGHRS and YFSETQ. CDR3 DNA sequence: TGCGCCTGCAGCTTGGGACAGGGTTTCGGTCAGCCCCAGCATTTT. Translated, it gives CACSLGQGFGQPQHF. The full variable domain, with the rest looked up from reference TRBV5-1 and TRBJ1-5, is KAGVTQTPRYLIKTRGQQVTLSCSPISGHRSVSWYQQTPGQGLQFLFEYFSETQRNKGNFPGRFSGRQFSNSRSEMNVSTLELGDSALYLCACSLGQGFGQPQHFGDGTRLSIL.

This clonotype was recorded at least ten times. This chain connects TRBV5-1 to TRBJ2-3; D remains unclear. This CDR3 contains 15 residues. The germline V gene encodes CDR1 SGHRS and CDR2 YFSETQ. Between the trimmed V and J ends, which lost 2 bases and 0 bases, there was a span of 10 bases. The CDR3 nucleotides are TGCGCCAGCAGCTTCCTTGATACTAGCACAGATACGCAGTATTTT. This gives the protein CASSFLDTSTDTQYF.

CDR3 nucleotide sequence: TGTGCCAGCTCACCGATGAAAGGGGGGTTTATCGATGAGCAGTTCTTC. Its protein product is CASSPMKGGFIDEQFF. The chain uses TRBV18 and TRBJ2-1; D possibly matches TRBD1 or TRBD2 (6 bases each). The CDR3 spans 16 residues. The ends were cut back, 3 bases at V and 8 bases at J, with 20 bases in the middle. Germline V gene data show CDR1 as KGHSH and CDR2 as LQKENI.

This chain joins TRBV12-3 or TRBV12-4 and TRBJ1-1; D call uncertain. Trimming pared 1 base from V and 2 bases from J, leaving 8 bases between. The CDR3 loop spans 14 amino acids. The CDR3 DNA reads TGTGCCAGCAGTTTAGTTTGGGGAAACACTGAAGCTTTCTTT. This codes for CASSLVWGNTEAFF.

This chain links TRBV7-4 with TRBJ2-5; the D is unclear. The V end was cut by 5 bases, the J end by 5 bases, with 12 bases between. The CDR3 loop spans 13 amino acids. CDR1 is SGHVT, CDR2 SQSDAQ, per germline. CDR3 residues: CASSTYSEETQYF. CDR3 DNA sequence: TGTGCCAGCAGCACCTACTCGGAGGAGACCCAGTACTTC.